This T cell receptor beta chain was identified in a study of blood T cell repertoires in COVID-19. Study as a whole: COVID-19 samples, acute and convalescent, were from the United States, Italy and Spain.

Data came from immunoSEQ multiplex PCR; TCRdb stores just in-frame clones and leaves some out. This sample has approximately 350,000 clones, with around 91% found just once. The CDR3 loop spans 20 amino acids. Germline loops: CDR1 MGHRA, CDR2 YSYEKL. V gave up 1 base and J gave up 4 bases, with 26 bases separating them. This clone appeared a few times. This TCR was sampled from a woman aged 18-35 years who had recovered from COVID-19. The sample consisted of peripheral blood. The chain couples TRBV4-1 to TRBJ2-1; D might be TRBD2 (7 bases). CDR3 protein: CASSQVFGRRGAGAYNEQFF. In nucleotides, the CDR3 is TGCGCCAGCAGCCAAGTCTTCGGGCGGCGCGGTGCGGGGGCTTACAATGAGCAGTTCTTC.